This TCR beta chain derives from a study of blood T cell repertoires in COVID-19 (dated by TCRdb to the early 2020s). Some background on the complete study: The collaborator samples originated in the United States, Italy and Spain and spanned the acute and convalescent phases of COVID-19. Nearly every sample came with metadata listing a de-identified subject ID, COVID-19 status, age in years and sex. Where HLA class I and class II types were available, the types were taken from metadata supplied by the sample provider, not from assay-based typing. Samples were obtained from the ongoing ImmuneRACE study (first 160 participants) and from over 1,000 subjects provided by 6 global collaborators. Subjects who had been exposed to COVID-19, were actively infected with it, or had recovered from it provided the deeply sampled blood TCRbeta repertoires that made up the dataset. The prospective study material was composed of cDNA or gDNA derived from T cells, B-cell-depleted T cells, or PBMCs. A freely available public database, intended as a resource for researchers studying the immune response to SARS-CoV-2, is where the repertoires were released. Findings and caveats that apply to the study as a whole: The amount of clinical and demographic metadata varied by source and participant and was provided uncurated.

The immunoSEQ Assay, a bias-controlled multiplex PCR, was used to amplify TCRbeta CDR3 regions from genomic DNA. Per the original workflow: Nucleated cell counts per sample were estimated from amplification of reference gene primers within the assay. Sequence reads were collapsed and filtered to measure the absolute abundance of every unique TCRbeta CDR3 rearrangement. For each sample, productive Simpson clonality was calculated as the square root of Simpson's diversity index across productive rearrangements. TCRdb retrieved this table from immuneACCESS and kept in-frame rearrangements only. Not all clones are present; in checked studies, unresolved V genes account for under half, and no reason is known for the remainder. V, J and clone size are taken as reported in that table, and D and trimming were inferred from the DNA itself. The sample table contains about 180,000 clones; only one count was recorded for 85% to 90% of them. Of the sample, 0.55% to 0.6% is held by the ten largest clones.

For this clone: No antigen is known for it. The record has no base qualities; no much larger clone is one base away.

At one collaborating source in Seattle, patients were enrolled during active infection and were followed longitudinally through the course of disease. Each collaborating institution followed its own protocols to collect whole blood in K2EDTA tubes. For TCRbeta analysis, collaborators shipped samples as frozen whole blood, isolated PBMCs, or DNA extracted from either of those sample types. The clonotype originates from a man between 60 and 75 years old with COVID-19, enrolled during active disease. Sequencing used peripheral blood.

DNA sequence: TGTGCCAGTAGTACCCCCCGCACAGGGGCTAGCACAGATACGCAGTATTTT. The encoded protein is CASSTPRTGASTDTQYF. The V gene is TRBV19 and the J gene is TRBJ2-3; TRBD1 agrees with 7 junctional bases. V trim: 4 bases; J trim: 0 bases; unmatched bases: 10. From the cysteine through the phenylalanine, the CDR3 covers 17 amino acids. Of all the DNA, just the CDR3 is kept, 51 bases in frame from base 1. The germline V gene (reference sequence) specifies LNHDA as CDR1 and SQIVND as CDR2.